This TCR beta chain emerged from a study of blood T cell repertoires in COVID-19. In the study overall: Specimens from acute and convalescent COVID-19 originated in the United States, Italy and Spain.

After removal of 7 bases from V and 2 bases from J, the junction contained 6 bases not matched to a gene. The germline V gene has CDR1 LNHDA and CDR2 SQIVND (reference sequence). This CDR3 is 15 amino acids long. As originally analysed: It was from reference gene primer amplification that nucleated cell counts were estimated. Only in-frame clones appear in the TCRdb table, and some are missing; sequencing was by immunoSEQ multiplex PCR. V, J and clone size are taken as reported in that table, and D and trimming were inferred from the DNA itself. The sample gives a few hundred thousand clones, 80% to 90% of which show up once; 1.1% is in the top ten. Donors of Cohort 3 who recovered were those that had two negative PCRs, clearance, or symptom resolution.

V and J are TRBV19 and TRBJ2-3, with 10 bases aligning to TRBD2. Sample: PBMCs or T cells enriched from blood (not recorded which). The clonotype was recovered from a man aged 30 to 39 who had recovered from COVID-19. The CDR3 DNA sequence: TGTGCCAGTAACAAGCGGGAGGGACACACAGATACGCAGTATTTT. Amino acid sequence: CASNKREGHTDTQYF.